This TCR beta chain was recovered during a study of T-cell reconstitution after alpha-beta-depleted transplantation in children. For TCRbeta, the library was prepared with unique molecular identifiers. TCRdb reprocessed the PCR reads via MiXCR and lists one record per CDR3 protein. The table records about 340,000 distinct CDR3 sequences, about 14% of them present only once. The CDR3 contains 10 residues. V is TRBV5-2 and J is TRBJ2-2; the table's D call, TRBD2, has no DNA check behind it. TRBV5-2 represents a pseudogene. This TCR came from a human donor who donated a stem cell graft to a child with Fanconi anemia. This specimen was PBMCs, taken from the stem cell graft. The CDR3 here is CAMGPGELFF. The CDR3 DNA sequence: TGTGCCATGGGCCCCGGGGAGCTGTTTTTT.